These 10 T cell receptor beta chains came from one sample sequenced in a study of cytomegalovirus exposure and HLA in healthy donors (dated by TCRdb to the late 2010s). The library was made by the immunoSEQ multiplex PCR assay. For the multiplex PCR, a mixture combining 60 forward primers for TCR Vbeta segments and 13 reverse primers for TCR Jbeta segments was used. As stored in TCRdb, this immuneACCESS dataset retains in-frame rearrangements with V and J assigned. A fraction of the clones does not appear; measured against another copy, unresolved V genes explain less than half of the discrepancy, and the remainder lacks a known reason. The sample profile shows under 150,000 clones; around a tenth of them were found once. Clones ranked in the top ten supply 1.8% of the sample. The specimen was PBMCs. The receptors originated from a male donor in good health and CMV-seronegative.

The table lists this clone with a few counts. This chain uses TRBV28 with TRBJ1-6; 7 nucleotides align to TRBD1. The length of the CDR3 is 17 residues. After removal of 8 bases from V and 0 bases from J, the junction contained 10 bases not matched to a gene. Looked up from germline, CDR1 is MDHEN and CDR2 is SYDVKM. The CDR3 nucleotides read TGTGCCAGCCGGGACAGTAGTAAGAGCTCCTATAATTCACCCCTCCACTTT. It yields the protein CASRDSSKSSYNSPLHF.

V usage is TRBV27 and J usage is TRBJ2-2, with D maybe TRBD1 (5 bases). CDR1 and CDR2 (germline): MNHEY, SMNVEV (reference sequence). The CDR3 consists of 13 residues. V dropped 7 bases and J dropped 5 bases, with 11 bases sitting between them. CDR3 loop: CASKVTGTGELFF. For the CDR3, the DNA is TGTGCCAGCAAGGTAACAGGAACCGGGGAGCTGTTTTTT.

This clone was picked up a small number of times. Written as DNA, the CDR3 is TGTGCCAGCAGCTTTCGGACTAATAATAACGAGCAGTACTTC. Protein product: CASSFRTNNNEQYF. The chain couples TRBV7-9 to TRBJ2-7; tentatively, D is TRBD2 (6 bases). Germline CDR1 SEHNR, CDR2 FQNEAQ (reference sequence). V dropped 3 bases and J dropped 5 bases, with 14 bases sitting between them. CDR3 length equals 14 residues.

The chain employs TRBV7-6 and TRBJ2-7; 7 bases fit TRBD2. This CDR3 region has 16 residues. Losses at the gene ends were 3 bases for V and 1 base for J; bases not matched to a gene: 9. Per the germline V gene, CDR1 is SGHVS and CDR2 is FNYEAQ. The CDR3 protein is CASSFSSGIHSYEQYF. CDR3 DNA: TGTGCCAGCAGCTTTTCCAGCGGGATACATTCCTACGAGCAGTACTTC.

This clone has more than one count but fewer than ten. The rearrangement joins TRBV7-9 to TRBJ1-1; D might be TRBD1 (5 bases). Germline-derived CDR1 and CDR2 are SEHNR and FQNEAQ (reference sequence). V shed 1 base and J shed 0 bases, with 12 bases lying between them. The CDR3 runs to 16 residues. CDR3 loop: CASSLGATELNTEAFF. The CDR3 DNA reads TGTGCCAGCAGCTTAGGGGCGACAGAACTGAACACTGAAGCTTTCTTT.

This clone was seen more than once but under ten times. In DNA, the CDR3 is TGTGCCAGCGGATTTTCCCCTTTCAAGTTAGGAGGGAACGGGCCCCAGCATTTT. The encoded protein is CASGFSPFKLGGNGPQHF. The rearrangement joins TRBV27 to TRBJ1-5, with D hard to call. Germline V gene data show CDR1 as MNHEY and CDR2 as SMNVEV (reference sequence). The CDR3 has 18 amino acids. Trimming removed 8 bases from V and 9 bases from J, with 32 bases in between.

This clone was seen only a few times. The chain combines TRBV7-9 with TRBJ2-7; D is perhaps TRBD1 (5 bases). The germline V gene has CDR1 SEHNR and CDR2 FQNEAQ (reference sequence). V lost 8 bases to trimming and J lost 2 bases, with 19 bases between them. The CDR3 has 15 residues. The DNA for the CDR3 is TGTGCCAGCGGGCGTCCTTTGACAGCTCCCTACGAGCAGTACTTC. This gives the protein CASGRPLTAPYEQYF.

This sequence joins TRBV7-9 and TRBJ1-1, with TRBD1 identical over 11 bases. Germline lookup yields CDR1 SEHNR and CDR2 FQNEAQ (reference sequence). J gave up 7 bases and V 4 bases, and 8 bases lay outside the gene matches. The CDR3 is made up of 15 amino acids. CDR3: CASSSDRGLVREAFF. As DNA, the CDR3 is TGTGCCAGCAGCTCGGACAGGGGGCTTGTACGTGAAGCTTTCTTT.

This clone came up a few times. In nucleotides, the CDR3 is TGCAGCGTGAAGAAGACGGGGATGTACAATGAGCAGTTCTTC. As protein: CSVKKTGMYNEQFF. The V and J genes are TRBV29-1 and TRBJ2-1; D might be TRBD2 (5 bases). Germline V lookup: CDR1 SQVTM, CDR2 ANQGSEA. The CDR3 is made up of 14 amino acids. V was trimmed by 6 bases and J by 4 bases, leaving 16 bases between them.

There are a few counts of this clone. One end of the junction does not line up with germline, which may come from a read error. V is TRBV6-5 and J is TRBJ1-5; 10 nucleotides match TRBD1. The germline CDR1 and CDR2 sequences are MNHEY and SVGAGI. The CDR3 extends over 14 amino acids. The CDR3 spells CASRDRTGGQPKHF. The CDR3, as DNA: TGTGCCAGCAGAGATCGGACAGGGGGTCAGCCCAAGCATTTC.